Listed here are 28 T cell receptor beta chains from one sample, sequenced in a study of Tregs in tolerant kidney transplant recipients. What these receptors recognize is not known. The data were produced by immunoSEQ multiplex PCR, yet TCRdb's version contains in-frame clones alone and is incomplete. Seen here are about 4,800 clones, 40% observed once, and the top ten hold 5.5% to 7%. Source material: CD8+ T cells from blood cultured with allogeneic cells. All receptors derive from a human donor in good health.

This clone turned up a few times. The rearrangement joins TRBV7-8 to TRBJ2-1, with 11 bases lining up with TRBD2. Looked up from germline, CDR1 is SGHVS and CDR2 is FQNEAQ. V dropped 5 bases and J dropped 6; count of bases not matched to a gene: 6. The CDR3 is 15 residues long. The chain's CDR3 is CASSIDGTSGNEQFF. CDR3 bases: TGTGCCAGCAGCATTGACGGGACTAGCGGCAATGAGCAGTTCTTC.

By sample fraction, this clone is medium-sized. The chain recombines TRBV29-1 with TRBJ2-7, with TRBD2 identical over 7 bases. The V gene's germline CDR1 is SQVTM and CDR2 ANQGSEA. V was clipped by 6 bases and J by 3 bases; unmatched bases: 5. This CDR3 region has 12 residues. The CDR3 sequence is CSVGEGHYEQYF. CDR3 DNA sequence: TGCAGCGTAGGGGAGGGCCACTACGAGCAGTACTTC.

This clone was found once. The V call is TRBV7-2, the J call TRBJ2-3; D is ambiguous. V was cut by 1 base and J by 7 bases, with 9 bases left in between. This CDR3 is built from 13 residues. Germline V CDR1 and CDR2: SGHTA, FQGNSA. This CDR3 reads CASSLGLRNTQYF. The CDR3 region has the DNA TGTGCCAGCAGCTTAGGCCTGAGGAATACGCAGTATTTT.

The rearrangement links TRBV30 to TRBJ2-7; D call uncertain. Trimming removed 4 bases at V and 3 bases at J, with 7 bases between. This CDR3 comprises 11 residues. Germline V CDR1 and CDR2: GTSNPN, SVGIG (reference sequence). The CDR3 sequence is CAWTSGYEQYF. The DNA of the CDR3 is TGTGCCTGGACTAGTGGCTACGAGCAGTACTTC.

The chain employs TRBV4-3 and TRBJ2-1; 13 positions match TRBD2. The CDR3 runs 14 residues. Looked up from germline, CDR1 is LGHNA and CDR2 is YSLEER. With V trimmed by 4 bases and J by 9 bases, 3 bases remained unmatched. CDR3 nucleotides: TGCGCCAGCAGCCGCGGACTAGCGGGAGTTGAGCAGTTCTTC. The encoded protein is CASSRGLAGVEQFF.

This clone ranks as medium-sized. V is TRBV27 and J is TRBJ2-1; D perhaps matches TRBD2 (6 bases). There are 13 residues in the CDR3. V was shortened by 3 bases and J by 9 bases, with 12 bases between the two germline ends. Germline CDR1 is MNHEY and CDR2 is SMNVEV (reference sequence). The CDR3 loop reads CASSFATGGEQFF. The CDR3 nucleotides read TGTGCCAGCAGTTTCGCCACCGGGGGTGAGCAGTTCTTC.

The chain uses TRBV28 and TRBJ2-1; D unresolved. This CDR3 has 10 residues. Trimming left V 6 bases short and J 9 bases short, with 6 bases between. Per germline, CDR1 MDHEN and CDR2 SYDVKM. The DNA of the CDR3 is TGTGCCAGCAGAGGCTCTGAGCAGTTCTTC. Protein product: CASRGSEQFF.

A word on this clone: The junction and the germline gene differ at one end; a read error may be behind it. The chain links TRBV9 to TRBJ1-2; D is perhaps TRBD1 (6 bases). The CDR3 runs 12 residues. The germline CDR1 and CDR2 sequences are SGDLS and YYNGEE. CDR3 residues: CASSTTNRVHHF. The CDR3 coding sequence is TGTGCCAGCAGCACAACAAACAGGGTTCACCACTTC. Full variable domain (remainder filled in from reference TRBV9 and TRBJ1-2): DSGVTQTPKHLITATGQRVTLRCSPRSGDLSVYWYQQSLDQGLQFLIQYYNGEERAKGNILERFSAQQFPDLHSELNLSSLELGDSALYFCASSTTNRVHHFGSGTRLTVV.

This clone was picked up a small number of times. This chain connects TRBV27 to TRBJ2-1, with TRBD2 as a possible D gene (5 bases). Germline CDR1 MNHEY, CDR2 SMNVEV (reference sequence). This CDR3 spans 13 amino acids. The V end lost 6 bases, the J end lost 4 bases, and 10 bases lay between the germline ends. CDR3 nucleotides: TGTGCCAGCAGCCACGGGGTTTACAATGAGCAGTTCTTC. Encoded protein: CASSHGVYNEQFF.

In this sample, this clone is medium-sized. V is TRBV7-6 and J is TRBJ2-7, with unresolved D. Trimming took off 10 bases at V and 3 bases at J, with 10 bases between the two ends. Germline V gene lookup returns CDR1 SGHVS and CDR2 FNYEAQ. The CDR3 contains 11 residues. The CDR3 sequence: CAIGSYYEQYF. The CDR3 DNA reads TGTGCCATCGGGTCCTACTACGAGCAGTACTTC.

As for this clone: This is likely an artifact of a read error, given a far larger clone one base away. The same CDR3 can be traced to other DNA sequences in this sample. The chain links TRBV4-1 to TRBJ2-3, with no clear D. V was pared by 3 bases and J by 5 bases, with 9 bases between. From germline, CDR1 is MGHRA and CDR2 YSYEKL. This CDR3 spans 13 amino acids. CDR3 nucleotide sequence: TGCGCCAGCAGCCAGTGGTTAGGAGATACGCAGTATTTT. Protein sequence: CASSQWLGDTQYF.

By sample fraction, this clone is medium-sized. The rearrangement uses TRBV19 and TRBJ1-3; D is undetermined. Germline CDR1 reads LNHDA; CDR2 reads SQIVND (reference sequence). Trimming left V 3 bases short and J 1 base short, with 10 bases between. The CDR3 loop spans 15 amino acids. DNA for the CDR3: TGTGCCAGTAGTATTGGGTCCGGATCTGGAAACACCATATATTTT. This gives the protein CASSIGSGSGNTIYF.

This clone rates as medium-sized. CDR3 protein: CASTDGGVGYTF. DNA for the CDR3: TGTGCCAGCACCGACGGGGGGGTTGGCTACACCTTC. The chain carries TRBV2 and TRBJ1-2, with a possible D match to TRBD1 (5 bases). The germline V gene has CDR1 SNHLY and CDR2 FYNNEI. This CDR3 spans 12 amino acids. V lost 7 bases, J lost 7 bases, and 13 bases lay in between.

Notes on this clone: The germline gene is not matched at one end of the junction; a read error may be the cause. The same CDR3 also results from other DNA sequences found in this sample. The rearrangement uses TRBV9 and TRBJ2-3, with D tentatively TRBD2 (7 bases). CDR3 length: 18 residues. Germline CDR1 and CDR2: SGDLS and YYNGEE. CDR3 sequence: CARSHYGGGGAVADTQYF. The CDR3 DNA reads TGTGCCCGCAGCCACTACGGGGGAGGGGGGGCCGTGGCAGATACGCAGTATTTT.

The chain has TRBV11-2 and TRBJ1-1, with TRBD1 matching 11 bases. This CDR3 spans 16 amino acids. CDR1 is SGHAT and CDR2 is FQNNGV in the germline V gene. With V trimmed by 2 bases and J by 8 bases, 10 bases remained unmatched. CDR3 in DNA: TGTGCCAGCAGCTTAACCGGACAGGGGGCGCGGCCAGAAGCTTTCTTT. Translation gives CASSLTGQGARPEAFF.

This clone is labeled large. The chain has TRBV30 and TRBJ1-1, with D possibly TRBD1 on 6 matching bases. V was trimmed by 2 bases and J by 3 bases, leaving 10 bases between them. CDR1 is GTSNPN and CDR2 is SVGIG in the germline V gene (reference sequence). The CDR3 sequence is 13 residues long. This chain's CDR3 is CAWSRGAYTEAFF. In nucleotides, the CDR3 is TGTGCCTGGAGTCGGGGGGCGTACACTGAAGCTTTCTTT.

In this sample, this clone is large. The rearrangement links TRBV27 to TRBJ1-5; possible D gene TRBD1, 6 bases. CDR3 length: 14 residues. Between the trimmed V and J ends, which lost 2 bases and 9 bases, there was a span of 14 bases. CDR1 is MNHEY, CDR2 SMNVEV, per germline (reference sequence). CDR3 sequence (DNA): TGTGCCAGCAGTTTAGGGGGCCCACGTAGGCCCCAGCATTTT. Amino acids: CASSLGGPRRPQHF.

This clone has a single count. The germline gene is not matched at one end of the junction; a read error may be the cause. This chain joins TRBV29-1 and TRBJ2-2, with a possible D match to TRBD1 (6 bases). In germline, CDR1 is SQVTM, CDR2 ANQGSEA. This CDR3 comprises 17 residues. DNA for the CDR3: TGCAGCGTTGAATGTGGGACCACAGGTGGGGGACACCGGGGAGCTGTTTTT. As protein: CSVECGTTGGGHRGAVF.

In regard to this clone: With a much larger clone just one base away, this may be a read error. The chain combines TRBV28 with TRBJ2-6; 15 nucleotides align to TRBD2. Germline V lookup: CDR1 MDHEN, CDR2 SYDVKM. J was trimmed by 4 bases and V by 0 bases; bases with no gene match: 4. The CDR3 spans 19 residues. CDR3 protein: CASSLWGLAGGAGANVLTF. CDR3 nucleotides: TGTGCCAGCAGTTTATGGGGACTAGCGGGGGGTGCCGGGGCCAACGTCCTGACTTTC.

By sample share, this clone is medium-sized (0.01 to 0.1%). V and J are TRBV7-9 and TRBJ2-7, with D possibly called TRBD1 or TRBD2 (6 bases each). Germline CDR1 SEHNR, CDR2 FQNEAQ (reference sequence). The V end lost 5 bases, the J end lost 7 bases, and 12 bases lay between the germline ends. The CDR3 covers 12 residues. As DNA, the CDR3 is TGTGCCAGCAGCCCCCAGGGGAGGGAGCAGTACTTC. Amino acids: CASSPQGREQYF.

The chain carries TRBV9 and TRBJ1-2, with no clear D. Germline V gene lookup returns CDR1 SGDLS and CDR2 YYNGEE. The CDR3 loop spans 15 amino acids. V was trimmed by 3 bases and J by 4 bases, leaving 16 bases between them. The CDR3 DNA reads TGTGCCAGCAGCGAGGAATCGGGCGGATCCTATGGCTACACCTTC. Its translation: CASSEESGGSYGYTF.

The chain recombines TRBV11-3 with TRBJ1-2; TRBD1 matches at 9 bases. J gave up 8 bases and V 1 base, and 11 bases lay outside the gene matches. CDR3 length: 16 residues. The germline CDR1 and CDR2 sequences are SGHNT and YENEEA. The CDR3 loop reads CASSLAGTGRLLGYTF. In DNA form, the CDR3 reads TGTGCCAGCAGCTTAGCCGGGACAGGGAGACTGTTGGGCTACACCTTC.

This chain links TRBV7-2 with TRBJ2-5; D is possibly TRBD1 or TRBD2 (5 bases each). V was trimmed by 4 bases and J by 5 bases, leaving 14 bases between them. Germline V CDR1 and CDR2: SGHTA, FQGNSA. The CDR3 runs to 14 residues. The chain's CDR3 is CASSCAVWGETQYF. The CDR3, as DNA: TGTGCCAGCAGCTGTGCCGTGTGGGGGGAGACCCAGTACTTC.

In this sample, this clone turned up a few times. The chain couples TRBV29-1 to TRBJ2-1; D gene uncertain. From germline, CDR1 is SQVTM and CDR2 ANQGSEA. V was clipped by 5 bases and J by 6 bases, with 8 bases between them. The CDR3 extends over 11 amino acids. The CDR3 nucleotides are TGCAGCGTTCCTCAAGGCAATGAGCAGTTCTTC. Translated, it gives CSVPQGNEQFF.

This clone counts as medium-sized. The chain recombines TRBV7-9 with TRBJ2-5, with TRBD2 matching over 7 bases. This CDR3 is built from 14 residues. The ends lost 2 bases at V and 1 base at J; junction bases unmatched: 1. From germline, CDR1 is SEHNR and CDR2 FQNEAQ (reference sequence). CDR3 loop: CASSLIAGQETQYF. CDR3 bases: TGTGCCAGCAGCTTAATAGCGGGCCAAGAGACCCAGTACTTC.

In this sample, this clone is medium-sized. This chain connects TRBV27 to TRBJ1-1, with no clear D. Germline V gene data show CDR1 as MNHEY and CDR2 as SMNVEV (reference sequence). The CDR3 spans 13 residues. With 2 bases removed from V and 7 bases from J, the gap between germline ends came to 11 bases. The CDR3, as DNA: TGTGCCAGCAGTTTAGGGGTTGGGGTTGAAGCTTTCTTT. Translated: CASSLGVGVEAFF.

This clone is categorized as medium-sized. In DNA form, the CDR3 reads TGTGCCAGCAGTTACTTGGACAGGGTCCCCGAGCAGTACTTC. It translates to CASSYLDRVPEQYF. The genes are TRBV6-5 and TRBJ2-7; 8 bases match TRBD1. This CDR3 has 14 residues. Germline-derived CDR1 and CDR2 are MNHEY and SVGAGI. With 1 base clipped from V and 6 bases from J, the junction kept 5 bases outside the gene matches.

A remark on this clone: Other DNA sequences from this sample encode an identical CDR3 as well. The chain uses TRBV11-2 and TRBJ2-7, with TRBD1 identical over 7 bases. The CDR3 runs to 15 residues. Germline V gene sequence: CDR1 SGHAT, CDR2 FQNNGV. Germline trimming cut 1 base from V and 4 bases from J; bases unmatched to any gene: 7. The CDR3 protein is CASSLGGGMGYEQYF. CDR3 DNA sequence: TGTGCCAGCAGCTTAGGAGGGGGCATGGGTTACGAGCAGTACTTC.